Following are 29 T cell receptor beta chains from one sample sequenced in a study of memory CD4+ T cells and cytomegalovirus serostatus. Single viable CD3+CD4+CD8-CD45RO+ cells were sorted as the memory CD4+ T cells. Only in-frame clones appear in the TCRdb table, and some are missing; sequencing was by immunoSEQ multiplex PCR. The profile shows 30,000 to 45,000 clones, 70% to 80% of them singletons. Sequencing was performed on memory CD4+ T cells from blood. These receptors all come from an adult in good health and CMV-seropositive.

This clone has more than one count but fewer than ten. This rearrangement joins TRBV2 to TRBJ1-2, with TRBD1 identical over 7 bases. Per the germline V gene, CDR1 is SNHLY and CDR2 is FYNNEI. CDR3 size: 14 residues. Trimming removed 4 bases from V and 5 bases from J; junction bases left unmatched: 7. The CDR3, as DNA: TGTGCCAGCAGTGTTTCTCAGGGGGGATATGGCTACACCTTC. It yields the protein CASSVSQGGYGYTF.

Written as DNA, the CDR3 is TGTGCCAGCAGCCCCCAGCGGGAACAGTTCTTC. Protein: CASSPQREQFF. The chain recombines TRBV7-2 with TRBJ2-1; the match to TRBD2 covers 7 bases. The CDR3 has 11 residues. CDR1 is SGHTA and CDR2 is FQGNSA in the germline V gene. V lost 5 bases, J lost 13 bases, and 5 bases stayed unmatched.

The CDR3 sequence is CASSGGTENQPQHF. In DNA form, the CDR3 reads TGTGCCAGCAGCGGAGGGACAGAAAATCAGCCCCAGCATTTT. V usage is TRBV9 and J usage is TRBJ1-5, with 7 bases aligning to TRBD1. The trim removed 3 bases at V and 4 bases at J, leaving 4 bases unmatched. Germline CDR1 is SGDLS and CDR2 is YYNGEE. The CDR3 consists of 14 residues.

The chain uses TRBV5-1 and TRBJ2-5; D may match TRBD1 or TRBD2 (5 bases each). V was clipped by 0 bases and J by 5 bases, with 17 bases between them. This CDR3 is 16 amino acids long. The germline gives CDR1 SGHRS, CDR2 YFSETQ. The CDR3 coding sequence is TGCGCCAGCAGCTTGGTTGTCGGGGCCCAAGTGGAGACCCAGTACTTC. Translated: CASSLVVGAQVETQYF.

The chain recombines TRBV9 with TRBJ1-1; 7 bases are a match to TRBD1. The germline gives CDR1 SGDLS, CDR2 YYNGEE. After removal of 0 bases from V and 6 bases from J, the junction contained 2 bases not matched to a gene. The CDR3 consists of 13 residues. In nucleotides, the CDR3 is TGTGCCAGCAGCGTAGGCGGACAGGCTGAAGCTTTCTTT. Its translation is CASSVGGQAEAFF.

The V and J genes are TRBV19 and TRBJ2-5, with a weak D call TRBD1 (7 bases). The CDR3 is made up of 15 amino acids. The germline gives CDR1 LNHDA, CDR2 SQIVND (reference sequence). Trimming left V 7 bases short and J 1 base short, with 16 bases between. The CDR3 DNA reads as TGTGCCAGTACCTTGCACAGGGGAGGCCAAGAGACCCAGTACTTC. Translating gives CASTLHRGGQETQYF.

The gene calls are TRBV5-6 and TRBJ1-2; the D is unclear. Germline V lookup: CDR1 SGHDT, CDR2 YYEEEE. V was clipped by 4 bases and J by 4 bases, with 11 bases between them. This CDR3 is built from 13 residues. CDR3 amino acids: CASSQRAGYGYTF. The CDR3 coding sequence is TGTGCCAGCAGCCAAAGGGCAGGCTATGGCTACACCTTC.

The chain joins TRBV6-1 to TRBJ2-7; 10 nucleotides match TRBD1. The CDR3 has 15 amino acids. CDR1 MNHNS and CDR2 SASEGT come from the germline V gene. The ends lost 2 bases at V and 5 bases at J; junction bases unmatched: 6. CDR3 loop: CASSETGQGRHEQYF. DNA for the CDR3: TGTGCCAGCAGTGAAACGGGACAGGGGAGGCACGAGCAGTACTTC.

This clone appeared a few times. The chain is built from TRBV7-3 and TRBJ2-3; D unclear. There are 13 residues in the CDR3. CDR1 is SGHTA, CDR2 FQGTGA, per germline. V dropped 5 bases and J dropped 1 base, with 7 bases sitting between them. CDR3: CASSRLGTDTQYF. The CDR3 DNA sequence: TGTGCCAGCAGCCGACTGGGCACAGATACGCAGTATTTT.

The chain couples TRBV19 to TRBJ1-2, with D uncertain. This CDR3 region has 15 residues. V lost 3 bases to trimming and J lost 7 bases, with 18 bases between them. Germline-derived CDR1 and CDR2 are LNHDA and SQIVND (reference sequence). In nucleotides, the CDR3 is TGTGCCAGTAGTATTGAAGGGAGTTTCGTAGGTGGCTACACCTTC. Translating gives CASSIEGSFVGGYTF.

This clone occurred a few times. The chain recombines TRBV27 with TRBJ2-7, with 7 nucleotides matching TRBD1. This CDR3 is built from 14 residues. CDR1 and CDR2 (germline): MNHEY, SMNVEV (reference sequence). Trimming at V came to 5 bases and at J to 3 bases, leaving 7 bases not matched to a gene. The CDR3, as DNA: TGTGCCAGCAGTGGAAGGGGGCCCGGCTACGAGCAGTACTTC. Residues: CASSGRGPGYEQYF.

CDR3 sequence: CASSLALLGAGAYEQYF. DNA of the CDR3: TGTGCCAGCAGCTTAGCCCTCTTGGGAGCGGGAGCTTACGAGCAGTACTTC. This rearrangement joins TRBV7-2 to TRBJ2-7; TRBD2 aligns across 8 bases. Germline V gene sequence: CDR1 SGHTA, CDR2 FQGNSA. The junction had 11 bases not matched to a gene; V was cut back by 0 bases and J by 4 bases. The CDR3 runs to 17 residues.

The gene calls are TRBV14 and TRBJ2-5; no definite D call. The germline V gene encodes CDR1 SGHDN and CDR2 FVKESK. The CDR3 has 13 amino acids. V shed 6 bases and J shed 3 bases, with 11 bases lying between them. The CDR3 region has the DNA TGTGCCAGCAGGGCACTGACCGAAGAGACCCAGTACTTC. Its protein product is CASRALTEETQYF.

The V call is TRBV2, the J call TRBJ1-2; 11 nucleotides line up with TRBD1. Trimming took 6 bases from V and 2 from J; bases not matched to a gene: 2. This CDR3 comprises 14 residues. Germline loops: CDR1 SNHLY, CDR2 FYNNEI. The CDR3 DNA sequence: TGTGCCAGCAGCGGACAGGGGGCCAACTATGGCTACACCTTC. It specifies CASSGQGANYGYTF.

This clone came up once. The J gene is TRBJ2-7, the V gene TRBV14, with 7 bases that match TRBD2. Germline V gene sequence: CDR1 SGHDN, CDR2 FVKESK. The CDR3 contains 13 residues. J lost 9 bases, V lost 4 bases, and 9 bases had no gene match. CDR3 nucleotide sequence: TGTGCCAGCAGCCGTTCTTTGGGGGAGGGGCAGTACTTC. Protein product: CASSRSLGEGQYF.

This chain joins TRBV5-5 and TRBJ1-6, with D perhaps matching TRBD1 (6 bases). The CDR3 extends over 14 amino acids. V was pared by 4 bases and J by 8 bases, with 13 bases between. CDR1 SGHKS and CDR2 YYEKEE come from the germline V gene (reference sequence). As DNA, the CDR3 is TGTGCCAGCAGCACGGGGGCCCTTGATTCACCCCTCCACTTT. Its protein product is CASSTGALDSPLHF. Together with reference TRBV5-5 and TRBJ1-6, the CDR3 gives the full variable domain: DAGVTQSPTHLIKTRGQQVTLRCSPISGHKSVSWYQQVLGQGPQFIFQYYEKEERGRGNFPDRFSARQFPNYSSELNVNALLLGDSALYLCASSTGALDSPLHFGNGTRLTVT.

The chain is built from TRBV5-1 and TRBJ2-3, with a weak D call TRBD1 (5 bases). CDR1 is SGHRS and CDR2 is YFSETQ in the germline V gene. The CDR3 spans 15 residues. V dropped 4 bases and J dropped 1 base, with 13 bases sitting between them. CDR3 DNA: TGCGCCAGCAGCCAGACAGTTGGAGGCACAGATACGCAGTATTTT. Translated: CASSQTVGGTDTQYF.

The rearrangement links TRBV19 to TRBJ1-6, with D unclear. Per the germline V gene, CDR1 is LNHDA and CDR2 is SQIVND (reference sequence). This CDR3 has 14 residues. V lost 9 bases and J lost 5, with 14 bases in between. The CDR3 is CASNGRTNNSPLHF. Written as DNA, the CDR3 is TGTGCCAGCAACGGGAGGACGAATAATTCACCCCTCCACTTT.

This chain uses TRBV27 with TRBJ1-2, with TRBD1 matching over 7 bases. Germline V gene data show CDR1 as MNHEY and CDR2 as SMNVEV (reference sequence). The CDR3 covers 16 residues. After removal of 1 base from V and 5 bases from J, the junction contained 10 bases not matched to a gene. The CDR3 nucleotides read TGTGCCAGCAGTTTATTTTTGGGACAGTCCATGTATGGCTACACCTTC. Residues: CASSLFLGQSMYGYTF.

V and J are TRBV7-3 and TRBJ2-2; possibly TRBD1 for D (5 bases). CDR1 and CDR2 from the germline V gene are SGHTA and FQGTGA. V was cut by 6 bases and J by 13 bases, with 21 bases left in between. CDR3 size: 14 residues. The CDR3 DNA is TGTGCCAGCAGGCCAGACAACAACAGGCGGCGGCTGTTTTTT. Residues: CASRPDNNRRRLFF.

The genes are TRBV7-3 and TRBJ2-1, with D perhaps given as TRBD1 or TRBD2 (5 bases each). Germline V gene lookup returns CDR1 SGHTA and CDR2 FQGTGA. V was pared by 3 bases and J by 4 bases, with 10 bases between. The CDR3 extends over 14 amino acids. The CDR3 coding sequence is TGTGCCAGCAGCTTCGGTGAGGGGTACAATGAGCAGTTCTTC. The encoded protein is CASSFGEGYNEQFF. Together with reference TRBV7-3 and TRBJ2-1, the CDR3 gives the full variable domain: GAGVSQTPSNKVTEKGKYVELRCDPISGHTALYWYRQSLGQGPEFLIYFQGTGAADDSGLPNDRFFAVRPEGSVSTLKIQRTERGDSAVYLCASSFGEGYNEQFFGPGTRLTVL.

The CDR3 DNA follows: TGTGCCAGTAGTATCCGGACTAGCGGGAGAGGGGTATACAATGAGCAGTTCTTC. Protein: CASSIRTSGRGVYNEQFF. The chain links TRBV19 to TRBJ2-1, with 13 bases fitting TRBD2. Germline-derived CDR1 and CDR2 are LNHDA and SQIVND (reference sequence). The CDR3 has 18 residues. V lost 3 bases and J lost 4; bases outside the gene matches: 9.

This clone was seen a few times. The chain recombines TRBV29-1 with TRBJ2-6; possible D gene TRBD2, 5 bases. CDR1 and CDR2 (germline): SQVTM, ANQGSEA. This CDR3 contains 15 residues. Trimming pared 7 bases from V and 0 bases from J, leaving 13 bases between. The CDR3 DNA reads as TGCAGCGCTTCACAAGGGAGCTCTGGGGCCAACGTCCTGACTTTC. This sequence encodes CSASQGSSGANVLTF.

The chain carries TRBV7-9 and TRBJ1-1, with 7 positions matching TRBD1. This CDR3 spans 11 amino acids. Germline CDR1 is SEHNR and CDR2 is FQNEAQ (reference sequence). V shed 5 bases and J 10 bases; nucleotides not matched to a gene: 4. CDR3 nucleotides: TGTGCCAGCAGCGACAGGGTTTTAGCTTTCTTT. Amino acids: CASSDRVLAFF. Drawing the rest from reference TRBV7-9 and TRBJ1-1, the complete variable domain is DTGVSQNPRHKITKRGQNVTFRCDPISEHNRLYWYRQTLGQGPEFLTYFQNEAQLEKSRLLSDRFSAERPKGSFSTLEIQRTEQGDSAMYLCASSDRVLAFFGQGTRLTVV.

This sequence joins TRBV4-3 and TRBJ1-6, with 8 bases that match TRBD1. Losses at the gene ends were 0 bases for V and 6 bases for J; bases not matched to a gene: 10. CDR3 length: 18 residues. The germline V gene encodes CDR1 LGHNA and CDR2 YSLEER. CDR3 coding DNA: TGCGCCAGCAGCCAAGACATAGCGAGGACAGGGCGTAATTCACCCCTCCACTTT. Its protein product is CASSQDIARTGRNSPLHF.

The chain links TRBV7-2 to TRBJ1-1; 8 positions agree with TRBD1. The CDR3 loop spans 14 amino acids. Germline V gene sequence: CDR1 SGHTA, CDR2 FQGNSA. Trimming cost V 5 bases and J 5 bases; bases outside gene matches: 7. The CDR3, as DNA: TGTGCCAGCAGCATCAGGGGGCGCGGGACTGAAGCTTTCTTT. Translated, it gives CASSIRGRGTEAFF.

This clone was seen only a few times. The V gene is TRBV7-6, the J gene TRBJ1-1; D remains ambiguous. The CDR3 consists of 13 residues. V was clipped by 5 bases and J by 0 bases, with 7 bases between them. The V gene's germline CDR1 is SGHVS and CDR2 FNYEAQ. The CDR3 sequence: CASSVDVNTEAFF. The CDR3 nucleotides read TGTGCCAGCAGCGTGGATGTGAACACTGAAGCTTTCTTT.

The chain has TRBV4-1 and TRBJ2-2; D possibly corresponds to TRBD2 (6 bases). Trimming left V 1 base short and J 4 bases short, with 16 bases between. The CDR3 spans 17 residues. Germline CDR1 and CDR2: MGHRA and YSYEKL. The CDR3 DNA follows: TGCGCCAGCAGCCAAGTGGCGGCGGGGTTGGTCACCGGGGAGCTGTTTTTT. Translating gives CASSQVAAGLVTGELFF.

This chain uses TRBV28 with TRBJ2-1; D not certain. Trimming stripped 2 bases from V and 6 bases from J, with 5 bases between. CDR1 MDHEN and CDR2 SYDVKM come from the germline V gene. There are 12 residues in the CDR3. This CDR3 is CASSLAGNEQFF. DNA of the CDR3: TGTGCCAGCAGTTTAGCCGGCAATGAGCAGTTCTTC.